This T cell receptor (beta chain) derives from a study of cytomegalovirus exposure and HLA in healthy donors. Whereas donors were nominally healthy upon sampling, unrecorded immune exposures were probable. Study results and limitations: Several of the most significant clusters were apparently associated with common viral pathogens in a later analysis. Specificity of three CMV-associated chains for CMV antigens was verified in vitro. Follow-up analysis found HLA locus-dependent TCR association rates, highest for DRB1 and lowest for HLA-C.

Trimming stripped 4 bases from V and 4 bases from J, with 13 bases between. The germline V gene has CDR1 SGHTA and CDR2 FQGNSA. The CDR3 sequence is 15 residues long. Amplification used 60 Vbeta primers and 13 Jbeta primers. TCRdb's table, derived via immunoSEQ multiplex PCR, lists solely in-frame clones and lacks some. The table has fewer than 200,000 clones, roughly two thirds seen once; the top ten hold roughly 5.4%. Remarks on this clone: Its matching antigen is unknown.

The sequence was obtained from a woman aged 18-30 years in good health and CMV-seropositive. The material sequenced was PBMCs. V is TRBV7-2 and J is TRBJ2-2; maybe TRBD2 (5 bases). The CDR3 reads CASSSDSRGTGELFF. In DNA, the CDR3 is TGTGCCAGCAGCTCGGACTCTCGAGGCACCGGGGAGCTGTTTTTT.